Detailed here is one T cell receptor (beta chain). Its cognate antigen is unknown. This sample stems from a study of type 1 regulatory T cells. Turning to the study itself: This in vitro CD4 product, T-allo10, is enriched for Tr1 cells and alloantigen-specific. The study's findings and limits: Compared with non-Tr1 cells, Tr1 cells showed a narrower TCR repertoire.

Each CDR3 protein is one row after TCRdb ran MiXCR on the reads. The sample has about 60,000 distinct CDR3 sequences, 60% to 80% seen once. Germline V gene sequence: CDR1 DFQATT, CDR2 SNEGSKA (reference sequence). The CDR3 contains 14 residues. The V end was cut by 5 bases, the J end by 2 bases, with 15 bases between. V and J are TRBV20-1 and TRBJ2-5; no clear D gene. Input material: cultured non-Tr1 T cells, either the whole culture or a sorted T cell fraction (not recorded which). The clonotype comes from a human donor in good health. CDR3 region: CSAETLGKQETQYF. As DNA, the CDR3 is TGCAGTGCTGAGACTCTTGGGAAGCAAGAGACCCAGTACTTC.